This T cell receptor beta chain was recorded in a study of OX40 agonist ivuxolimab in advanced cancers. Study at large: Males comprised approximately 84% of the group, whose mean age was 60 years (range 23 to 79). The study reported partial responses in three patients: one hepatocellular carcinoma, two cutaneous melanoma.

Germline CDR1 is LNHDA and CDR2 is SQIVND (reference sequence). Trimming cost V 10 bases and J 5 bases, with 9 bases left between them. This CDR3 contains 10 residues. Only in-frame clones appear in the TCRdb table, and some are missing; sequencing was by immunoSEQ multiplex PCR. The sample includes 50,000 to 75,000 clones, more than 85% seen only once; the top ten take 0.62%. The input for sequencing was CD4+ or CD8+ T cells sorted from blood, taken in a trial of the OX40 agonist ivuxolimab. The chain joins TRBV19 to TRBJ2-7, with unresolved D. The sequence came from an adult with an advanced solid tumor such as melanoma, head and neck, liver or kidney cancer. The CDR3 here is CATRAHEQYF. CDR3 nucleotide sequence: TGTGCCACCCGTGCCCACGAGCAGTACTTC.